The sequence of this TCR beta chain was determined in a study of regulatory T cells in long-lasting Graves disease. Sample time point: persistent/refractory GD, antithyroid drugs over 5 years with positive TRAb. The TCR library was prepared using RNA isolated from PBMCs. EDTA tubes collected roughly 9 milliliters of peripheral blood. Combining iRepertoire HTBI primers with Arm-PCR of CDR3 regions, the authors built TCR beta libraries. TCRdb re-called the multiplex PCR reads with MiXCR, one entry per CDR3 protein. The profile shows some 370,000 distinct CDR3 sequences, more than 20% of them singletons. This clonotype originated in a female donor with Graves disease. The sequences come from peripheral blood mononuclear cells (PBMCs), collected when the disease was refractory, from a patient treated with antithyroid drugs.

The DNA of the CDR3 is TGCGCCAGCAGCCAAGATCATCGACTCACCGGGGAGCTGTTTTTT. It encodes CASSQDHRLTGELFF. The gene calls are TRBV4-3 and TRBJ2-2; D is ambiguous. V lost 0 bases to trimming and J lost 4 bases, with 9 bases between them. CDR3 length equals 15 residues. Germline lookup yields CDR1 LGHNA and CDR2 YSLEER.